The rows below give T cell receptor beta chains drawn from one sample of a study of OX40 agonist ivuxolimab in advanced cancers. Sequenced by immunoSEQ multiplex PCR; TCRdb stores in-frame clones only, minus some. The sample contains about 39,000 clones, about 90% of which appear only once. Sequencing was performed on CD4+ or CD8+ T cells sorted from blood, taken in a trial of the OX40 agonist ivuxolimab. Receptors were obtained from an adult with an advanced solid tumor such as melanoma, head and neck, liver or kidney cancer. Both conserved end residues are part of each CDR3. Each record gives: CDR3 protein, J gene, V gene.

CASSILQQVDTQYF | TRBJ2-3 | TRBV11-3
CASSPGGRYEQYF | TRBJ2-7 | TRBV28
CATRLNEKLFF | TRBJ1-4 | TRBV6-5
CASSLGAGTGVGYTF | TRBJ1-2 | TRBV27
CAWDQGVYGYTF | TRBJ1-2 | TRBV30
CASRVGAGVGNQPQHF | TRBJ1-5 | TRBV19
CASTRGRSSYNEQFF | TRBJ2-1 | TRBV28
CAWSVAFRSAGELFF | TRBJ2-2 | TRBV30
CASTKRGEQFF | TRBJ2-1 | TRBV7-2
CASNTHGAEGGYTF | TRBJ1-2 | TRBV7-9
CATSGESGNTIYF | TRBJ1-3 | TRBV15
CASSYLGPGYEQYF | TRBJ2-7 | TRBV6-5
CAWIGGGPGAFF | TRBJ1-1 | TRBV30
CASNQREMGTDTQYF | TRBJ2-3 | TRBV2
CASTWDRGSYEQYF | TRBJ2-7 | TRBV2
CASTDRGGTTGELFF | TRBJ2-2 | TRBV10-2
CASSQGDLSYEQYF | TRBJ2-7 | TRBV4-1
CASSYGTPNAYEQYF | TRBJ2-7 | TRBV5-4
CASSPRLDADTQYF | TRBJ2-3 | TRBV28
CASSDRDRGGGTEAFF | TRBJ1-1 | TRBV2
CASSSSVSSYNEQFF | TRBJ2-1 | TRBV27
CASSLIRDSTGELFF | TRBJ2-2 | TRBV27
CASSFGTGGHEQYF | NA | TRBV27
CSVLQGAAEAFF | TRBJ1-1 | TRBV29-1
CASRGQGRTRETQYF | TRBJ2-5 | TRBV6-5
CASSFEASSYEQYF | TRBJ2-7 | TRBV27
CASSIGAVYGYTF | TRBJ1-2 | TRBV19
CASSLRASGLYEQYF | TRBJ2-7 | TRBV28
CASSTTPLADEQYF | TRBJ2-7 | TRBV27
CASSTRWGSYNEQFF | TRBJ2-1 | TRBV19
CASSTWEDKQETQYF | TRBJ2-5 | TRBV7-9
CASSLGMGGAYNEQFF | TRBJ2-1 | TRBV7-2
CASSHQGVATIEFF | TRBJ2-1 | TRBV14
CASRRTASNTEAFF | TRBJ1-1 | TRBV6-4
CASSFSGGTGGAYGYTF | TRBJ1-2 | TRBV7-9
CASSLVGALQETQYF | TRBJ2-5 | TRBV9
CASSLVTGTEAFF | TRBJ1-1 | TRBV7-8